Presented here are 5 T cell receptor beta chains from one specimen sequenced in a study of human T cells and chemical hapten exposure (dated by TCRdb to 2020 to 2022). In light of the paper, this sample's time point label describes: patch test 3, about 24 weeks after DPC sensitization. The treatment or condition label for this specimen denotes: therapeutic diphenylcyclopropenone sensitization with weekly scalp DPC. Library preparation employed RACE. The instrument was a NextSeq 500. The public sequencing data were trimmed at Q25 with fastp and processed into clonotypes with MiXCR by TCRdb, which kept only in-frame beta chains. Each CDR3 protein gets just one entry, which takes the most common genes and DNA from the rows behind it. Across this sample there are about 120,000 distinct CDR3 sequences, with 11% seen only once. The ten largest clones take up around 2.5% of the sample. The starting material was whole blood, obtained in connection with sensitization to the hapten diphenylcyclopropenone (DPC). Receptors originate from a woman aged 45-59 years with alopecia areata. Some clones in this sample may be carry-over from other donors' samples.

At least ten counts were recorded for this clonotype. This rearrangement joins TRBV20-1 to TRBJ2-7, with unresolved D. There are 13 residues in the CDR3. V dropped 2 bases and J dropped 2 bases, with 10 bases sitting between them. Germline V gives CDR1 DFQATT, CDR2 SNEGSKA (reference sequence). CDR3 DNA: TGCAGTGCTAGAATAGAAGTCCCCTACGAGCAGTACTTC. Protein product: CSARIEVPYEQYF.

This clonotype was detected many times. The chain is built from TRBV29-1 and TRBJ1-2, with D uncertain. CDR1 and CDR2 (germline): SQVTM, ANQGSEA. The germline V and J ends were trimmed by 0 bases and 1 base, with 9 bases remaining between them. CDR3 length: 14 amino acids. CDR3 nucleotide sequence: TGCAGCGTTGAAGAAACGGGAGGTAACTATGGCTACACCTTC. Its protein is CSVEETGGNYGYTF.

The table lists this clonotype with a few counts. The chain joins TRBV12-3 or TRBV12-4 to TRBJ2-2; D is unclear. The CDR3 has 13 amino acids. Trimming removed 4 bases at V and 1 base at J, with 4 bases between. For the CDR3, the DNA is TGTGCCAGCAGTTGGGGGAACACCGGGGAGCTGTTTTTT. It encodes CASSWGNTGELFF.

A few counts support this clonotype. This sequence joins TRBV27 and TRBJ1-1, with D possibly TRBD1 on 5 matching bases. Germline V gives CDR1 MNHEY, CDR2 SMNVEV (reference sequence). The CDR3 loop spans 12 amino acids. Between the trimmed V and J ends, which lost 10 bases and 4 bases, there was a span of 13 bases. CDR3 residues: CATLSGGTEAFF. The CDR3 nucleotides are TGTGCCACCCTGTCGGGGGGCACTGAAGCTTTCTTT.

The V and J genes are TRBV9 and TRBJ2-5; 10 bases map to TRBD2. This CDR3 is 19 amino acids long. Trimming removed 7 bases from V and 5 bases from J; junction bases left unmatched: 23. The germline CDR1 and CDR2 sequences are SGDLS and YYNGEE. The DNA of the CDR3 is TGTGCCAGCGGCGATTCTAGGACTAGCGGTGCTTGGGGACGCGAGACCCAGTACTTC. Translating gives CASGDSRTSGAWGRETQYF.